These 8 T cell receptor beta chains came from one sample sequenced in a study of regulatory T cells in long-lasting Graves disease. This sample's time point: persistent/refractory GD, antithyroid drugs over 5 years with positive TRAb. With RNA extracted from PBMCs as input, the TCR library was made. According to the study, TCR beta libraries were built with iRepertoire HTBI primers and CDR3-region Arm-PCR. TCRdb reprocessed the multiplex PCR reads with MiXCR, giving one entry per CDR3 protein. The repertoire has 250,000 to 300,000 distinct CDR3 sequences, roughly 21% of them found once; the top ten carry 56%. The material was peripheral blood mononuclear cells (PBMCs), obtained when the disease was refractory, from a patient treated with antithyroid drugs. The receptors derive from a female donor with Graves disease.

The V gene is TRBV29-1, the J gene TRBJ1-2, with a tentative D call TRBD1 (5 bases). This CDR3 contains 13 residues. Germline values: CDR1 SQVTM, CDR2 ANQGSEA. With 3 bases removed from V and 3 bases from J, the gap between germline ends came to 11 bases. CDR3: CSVEEGPYYGYTF. CDR3 coding DNA: TGCAGCGTTGAGGAGGGGCCTTACTATGGCTACACCTTC. Drawing the rest from reference TRBV29-1 and TRBJ1-2, the complete variable domain is SAVISQKPSRDICQRGTSLTIQCQVDSQVTMMFWYRQQPGQSLTLIATANQGSEATYESGFVIDKFPISRPNLTFSTLTVSNMSPEDSSIYLCSVEEGPYYGYTFGSGTRLTVV.

This clonotype was counted only a few times. The V gene is TRBV28, the J gene TRBJ2-2; TRBD2 might be the D (6 bases). The CDR3 has 17 residues. V lost 6 bases and J 0 bases, leaving 17 bases between the germline ends. Germline V gene sequence: CDR1 MDHEN, CDR2 SYDVKM. The CDR3 DNA reads as TGTGCCAGCAGCCTTTGGGGAGGACTCTCGAACACCGGGGAGCTGTTTTTT. Translated: CASSLWGGLSNTGELFF.

The V gene is TRBV5-1, the J gene TRBJ2-2, with TRBD2 matching over 13 bases. The V gene's germline CDR1 is SGHRS and CDR2 YFSETQ. J gave up 2 bases and V 4 bases, and 5 bases lay outside the gene matches. The CDR3 contains 17 residues. CDR3 residues: CASSRGTSGINTGELFF. DNA of the CDR3: TGCGCCAGCAGCCGAGGGACTAGCGGGATTAACACCGGGGAGCTGTTTTTT.

Many counts were recorded for this clonotype. This chain uses TRBV20-1 with TRBJ2-5; D is undetermined. V lost 6 bases to trimming and J lost 3 bases, with 5 bases between them. The length of the CDR3 is 10 residues. CDR1 DFQATT and CDR2 SNEGSKA come from the germline V gene (reference sequence). DNA of the CDR3: TGCAGTGCCCTTAAAGAGACCCAGTACTTC. Its protein is CSALKETQYF.

This clonotype was seen a few times. The chain carries TRBV28 and TRBJ2-7; no clear D. Trimming stripped 0 bases from V and 5 bases from J, with 5 bases between. The V gene's germline CDR1 is MDHEN and CDR2 SYDVKM. The CDR3 loop spans 12 amino acids. The CDR3 sequence: CASSLWGNEQYF. The CDR3 DNA sequence: TGTGCCAGCAGTTTATGGGGGAACGAGCAGTACTTC.

This clonotype was seen many times. The V gene is TRBV28, the J gene TRBJ1-2; D is perhaps TRBD1 (6 bases). Germline V gene data show CDR1 as MDHEN and CDR2 as SYDVKM. V lost 6 bases to trimming and J lost 4 bases, with 21 bases between them. The CDR3 is made up of 16 amino acids. CDR3 sequence reads: CASRPPPLQGIYGYTF. CDR3 in DNA: TGTGCCAGCAGGCCCCCCCCCCTACAGGGAATCTATGGCTACACCTTC.

V and J are TRBV6-1 and TRBJ1-2; D not certain. The CDR3 length is 18 residues. The ends were cut back, 6 bases at V and 0 bases at J, with 23 bases in the middle. Germline CDR1 and CDR2: MNHNS and SASEGT. CDR3 coding DNA: TGTGCCAGCAGCTCGATTGGGGTCTACGGAAGTTCTAACTATGGCTACACCTTC. It is translated as CASSSIGVYGSSNYGYTF.

Worth noting for this clonotype: Possible read error: a much larger clone is one base away. The chain carries TRBV28 and TRBJ2-5; 7 positions agree with TRBD1. Per the germline V gene, CDR1 is MDHEN and CDR2 is SYDVKM. The CDR3 is 15 amino acids. CDR3 residues: CASSLEGAVQETQCF. The CDR3 DNA sequence: TGTGCCAGCAGCTTAGAGGGGGCGGTCCAAGAGACCCAGTGCTTC.